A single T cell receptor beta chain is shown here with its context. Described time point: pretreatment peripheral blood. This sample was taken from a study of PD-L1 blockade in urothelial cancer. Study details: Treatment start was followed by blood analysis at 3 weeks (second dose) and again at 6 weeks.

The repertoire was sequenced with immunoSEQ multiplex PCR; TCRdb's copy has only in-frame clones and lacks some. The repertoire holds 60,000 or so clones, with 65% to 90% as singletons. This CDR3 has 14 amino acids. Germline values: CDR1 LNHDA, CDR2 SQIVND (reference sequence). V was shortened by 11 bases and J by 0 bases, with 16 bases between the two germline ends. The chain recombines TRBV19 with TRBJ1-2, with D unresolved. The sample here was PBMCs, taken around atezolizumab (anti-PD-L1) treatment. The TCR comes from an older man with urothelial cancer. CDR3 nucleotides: TGTGCCGTGGCACAATCCATCCCTAACTATGGCTACACCTTC. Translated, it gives CAVAQSIPNYGYTF.